The rows below give T cell receptor beta chains drawn from one sample of a study of control samples from healthy donors and cancer patients. This table comes from immunoSEQ multiplex PCR, and its TCRdb copy is limited to in-frame clones, with some not included. Seen here are hundreds of thousands of clones, about nine tenths observed once, and the top ten hold approximately 6.3%. Sequencing input: PBMCs. The source is a man in his forties or fifties with head and neck cancer. Both conserved end residues are part of each CDR3. The order of the fields is D gene, clone size, V gene, J gene, CDR3 length, CDR3 protein, CDR3 DNA. A D gene is named only where the DNA matches it firmly. Not every row has a clone size; where given, it reads once, few, many or a size class.

d_gene: TRBD1; abundance: -; v_gene: TRBV6-5; j_gene: TRBJ2-2; len: 14; CDR3aa: CASSGTANTGELFF; CDR3nt: TGTGCCAGCAGCGGGACAGCGAACACCGGGGAGCTGTTTTTT
d_gene: -; abundance: few; v_gene: TRBV11-2; j_gene: TRBJ1-1; len: 18; CDR3aa: CASSRDELGGAQNTEAFF; CDR3nt: TGTGCCAGCAGCCGCGACGAATTGGGGGGGGCTCAGAACACTGAAGCTTTCTTT
d_gene: -; abundance: -; v_gene: TRBV29-1; j_gene: TRBJ2-2; len: 14; CDR3aa: CSGGTPGKTGELFF; CDR3nt: TGCAGCGGGGGGACACCCGGGAAAACCGGGGAGCTGTTTTTT
d_gene: -; abundance: -; v_gene: TRBV7-2; j_gene: TRBJ2-7; len: 14; CDR3aa: CASSLGLGSYEQYF; CDR3nt: TGTGCCAGCAGCTTAGGTCTCGGCTCCTACGAGCAGTACTTC
d_gene: -; abundance: once; v_gene: TRBV19; j_gene: TRBJ1-5; len: 15; CDR3aa: CASSQQGNSNQPQHF; CDR3nt: TGTGCCAGTAGCCAACAGGGTAATAGCAATCAGCCCCAGCATTTT
d_gene: -; abundance: -; v_gene: TRBV6-6; j_gene: TRBJ1-2; len: 14; CDR3aa: CASSFSTASHGYTF; CDR3nt: TGTGCCAGCAGCTTCTCGACAGCTTCTCATGGCTACACCTTC
d_gene: -; abundance: -; v_gene: TRBV7-8; j_gene: TRBJ2-5; len: 11; CDR3aa: CASSSGPLRYF; CDR3nt: TGTGCCAGCAGCTCAGGACCGCTAAGATACTTC
d_gene: -; abundance: once; v_gene: TRBV7-9; j_gene: TRBJ1-6; len: 16; CDR3aa: CASSLERGSSWAPLHF; CDR3nt: TGTGCCAGCAGCTTAGAGAGGGGGAGCTCTTGGGCACCCCTCCACTTT
d_gene: -; abundance: -; v_gene: TRBV19; j_gene: TRBJ1-2; len: 13; CDR3aa: CASSIKGNYGYTF; CDR3nt: TGTGCCAGTAGTATAAAGGGGAACTATGGCTACACCTTC
d_gene: -; abundance: -; v_gene: TRBV29-1; j_gene: TRBJ1-4; len: 13; CDR3aa: CSVDGGGGEKLFF; CDR3nt: TGCAGCGTTGATGGGGGAGGTGGTGAAAAACTGTTTTTT
d_gene: -; abundance: -; v_gene: TRBV11-2; j_gene: TRBJ2-7; len: 12; CDR3aa: CASSPPSYEQYF; CDR3nt: TGTGCCAGCAGCCCACCTTCCTACGAGCAGTACTTC
d_gene: TRBD1; abundance: few; v_gene: TRBV12-3/TRBV12-4; j_gene: TRBJ1-2; len: 12; CDR3aa: CASPGGEYGYTF; CDR3nt: TGTGCCAGCCCAGGGGGCGAATATGGCTACACCTTC
d_gene: TRBD1; abundance: -; v_gene: TRBV10-2; j_gene: TRBJ2-7; len: 15; CDR3aa: CASSERDRRYYEQYF; CDR3nt: TGCGCCAGCAGTGAGCGGGACAGGAGATACTACGAGCAGTACTTC
d_gene: -; abundance: -; v_gene: TRBV10-1; j_gene: TRBJ2-2; len: 14; CDR3aa: CASSEIRDTGELFF; CDR3nt: TGCGCCAGCAGTGAAATCAGGGACACCGGGGAGCTGTTTTTT
d_gene: -; abundance: -; v_gene: TRBV11-2; j_gene: TRBJ1-1; len: 14; CDR3aa: CASSLPGGNTEAFF; CDR3nt: TGTGCCAGCAGCCTGCCCGGCGGGAACACTGAAGCTTTCTTT
d_gene: -; abundance: -; v_gene: TRBV28; j_gene: TRBJ2-3; len: 19; CDR3aa: CASSFPGLGEKGNTDTQYF; CDR3nt: TGTGCCAGCAGTTTTCCAGGGCTCGGGGAAAAGGGAAACACAGATACGCAGTATTTT
d_gene: -; abundance: -; v_gene: TRBV14; j_gene: TRBJ2-2; len: 15; CDR3aa: CASSQDWRGVGELFF; CDR3nt: TGTGCCAGCAGCCAAGATTGGAGGGGGGTCGGGGAGCTGTTTTTT
d_gene: TRBD2; abundance: -; v_gene: TRBV5-1; j_gene: TRBJ2-7; len: 17; CDR3aa: CASSSSHLAGNSYEQYF; CDR3nt: TGCGCCAGCAGCTCGAGCCACCTAGCGGGGAACTCCTACGAGCAGTACTTC
d_gene: -; abundance: -; v_gene: TRBV6-5; j_gene: TRBJ1-5; len: 13; CDR3aa: CASSYSAGQPQHF; CDR3nt: TGTGCCAGCAGTTACTCCGCTGGTCAGCCCCAGCATTTT
d_gene: TRBD1; abundance: -; v_gene: TRBV7-9; j_gene: TRBJ2-3; len: 15; CDR3aa: CASSPGTGTTDTQYF; CDR3nt: TGTGCCAGCAGCCCCGGGACAGGGACGACAGATACGCAGTATTTT
d_gene: -; abundance: few; v_gene: TRBV19; j_gene: TRBJ1-1; len: 13; CDR3aa: CASSIAAGQEAFF; CDR3nt: TGTGCCAGTAGTATAGCCGCAGGGCAAGAAGCTTTCTTT
d_gene: -; abundance: -; v_gene: TRBV7-2; j_gene: TRBJ2-2; len: 18; CDR3aa: CASSFLAVRGGNTGELFF; CDR3nt: TGTGCCAGCAGCTTCCTAGCAGTCAGGGGGGGGAACACCGGGGAGCTGTTTTTT
d_gene: -; abundance: -; v_gene: TRBV18; j_gene: TRBJ2-5; len: 13; CDR3aa: CASSGTGGETQYF; CDR3nt: TGTGCCAGCTCAGGGACGGGCGGAGAGACCCAGTACTTC
d_gene: TRBD1; abundance: once; v_gene: TRBV20-1; j_gene: TRBJ2-7; len: 11; CDR3aa: CSAKQGAEQYF; CDR3nt: TGCAGTGCAAAACAGGGGGCCGAGCAGTACTTC
d_gene: -; abundance: -; v_gene: TRBV27; j_gene: TRBJ1-6; len: 16; CDR3aa: CASTRDRSSYNSPLHF; CDR3nt: TGTGCCAGCACCAGAGACCGAAGCTCCTATAATTCACCCCTCCACTTT
d_gene: TRBD1; abundance: -; v_gene: TRBV28; j_gene: TRBJ2-7; len: 13; CDR3aa: CASSLTGDYEQYF; CDR3nt: TGTGCCAGCAGTCTGACAGGGGACTACGAGCAGTACTTC
d_gene: -; abundance: -; v_gene: TRBV27; j_gene: TRBJ2-1; len: 15; CDR3aa: CASSSDRLVYNEQFF; CDR3nt: TGTGCCAGCAGTTCAGACAGGCTGGTCTACAATGAGCAGTTCTTC
d_gene: -; abundance: -; v_gene: TRBV19; j_gene: TRBJ1-4; len: 15; CDR3aa: CASSLDGLLNEKLFF; CDR3nt: TGTGCCAGTAGTTTGGACGGCCTGCTTAATGAAAAACTGTTTTTT
d_gene: -; abundance: -; v_gene: TRBV7-6; j_gene: TRBJ2-3; len: 15; CDR3aa: CASSVGTWGTDTQYF; CDR3nt: TGTGCCAGCAGCGTAGGGACATGGGGTACAGATACGCAGTATTTT
d_gene: -; abundance: once; v_gene: TRBV7-8; j_gene: TRBJ1-1; len: 15; CDR3aa: CASSNLGVKNTEAFF; CDR3nt: TGTGCCAGCAGCAACCTCGGGGTGAAGAACACTGAAGCTTTCTTT
d_gene: TRBD1; abundance: -; v_gene: TRBV2; j_gene: TRBJ2-7; len: 14; CDR3aa: CASSFGTGAREQYF; CDR3nt: TGTGCCAGCAGTTTTGGGACAGGGGCCAGAGAGCAGTACTTC
d_gene: -; abundance: -; v_gene: TRBV7-9; j_gene: TRBJ2-1; len: 14; CDR3aa: CASSLGGDLNEQFF; CDR3nt: TGTGCCAGCAGCTTAGGAGGGGATCTCAATGAGCAGTTCTTC
d_gene: -; abundance: -; v_gene: TRBV4-1; j_gene: TRBJ2-7; len: 13; CDR3aa: CASSEAGAYEQYF; CDR3nt: TGCGCCAGCAGCGAGGCAGGGGCCTACGAGCAGTACTTC
d_gene: -; abundance: -; v_gene: TRBV6-5; j_gene: TRBJ1-1; len: 13; CDR3aa: CASRVRVNTEAFF; CDR3nt: TGTGCCAGCAGGGTCCGGGTGAACACTGAAGCTTTCTTT
d_gene: TRBD2; abundance: -; v_gene: TRBV24-1; j_gene: TRBJ2-1; len: 13; CDR3aa: CATSSGRANEQFF; CDR3nt: TGTGCCACCAGTAGCGGGAGGGCCAATGAGCAGTTCTTC
d_gene: -; abundance: once; v_gene: TRBV4-3; j_gene: TRBJ1-4; len: 18; CDR3aa: CASSHERSGETSNEKLFF; CDR3nt: TGCGCCAGCAGCCACGAGAGGAGCGGGGAGACGTCTAATGAAAAACTGTTTTTT
d_gene: TRBD1; abundance: -; v_gene: TRBV6-4; j_gene: TRBJ2-1; len: 15; CDR3aa: CASSPRGQSYNEQFF; CDR3nt: TGTGCCAGCAGCCCCCGGGGACAGTCCTACAATGAGCAGTTCTTC
d_gene: -; abundance: -; v_gene: TRBV7-2; j_gene: TRBJ1-3; len: 14; CDR3aa: CASSQDGAGNTIYF; CDR3nt: TGTGCCAGCAGCCAAGACGGTGCGGGAAACACCATATATTTT
d_gene: TRBD1; abundance: -; v_gene: TRBV15; j_gene: TRBJ2-7; len: 14; CDR3aa: CATSSLQGAATWYF; CDR3nt: TGTGCCACCAGCAGTCTACAGGGGGCTGCGACTTGGTACTTC
d_gene: TRBD1; abundance: -; v_gene: TRBV7-2; j_gene: TRBJ2-3; len: 13; CDR3aa: CASSPSGGDTQYF; CDR3nt: TGTGCCAGCAGCCCCTCAGGGGGAGATACGCAGTATTTT
d_gene: -; abundance: -; v_gene: TRBV24-1; j_gene: TRBJ2-7; len: 16; CDR3aa: CATSDSEASWWNEQYF; CDR3nt: TGTGCCACCAGTGACTCGGAGGCTAGCTGGTGGAACGAGCAGTACTTC
d_gene: -; abundance: once; v_gene: TRBV5-1; j_gene: TRBJ2-1; len: 17; CDR3aa: CASSWTPGQGSYNEQFF; CDR3nt: TGCGCCAGCAGCTGGACCCCCGGGCAGGGGTCCTACAATGAGCAGTTCTTC
d_gene: -; abundance: -; v_gene: TRBV5-4; j_gene: TRBJ2-1; len: 14; CDR3aa: CASSDTTGSHEQFF; CDR3nt: TGTGCCAGCAGCGACACGACAGGATCCCATGAGCAGTTCTTC
d_gene: TRBD1; abundance: -; v_gene: TRBV10-2; j_gene: TRBJ1-5; len: 14; CDR3aa: CASNRGLSNQPQHF; CDR3nt: TGCGCCAGCAACAGGGGGCTGAGCAATCAGCCCCAGCATTTT
d_gene: TRBD1; abundance: -; v_gene: TRBV30; j_gene: TRBJ2-3; len: 14; CDR3aa: CAWTDRSESDTQYF; CDR3nt: TGTGCCTGGACGGACAGGTCGGAGTCGGATACGCAGTATTTT
d_gene: -; abundance: -; v_gene: TRBV5-6; j_gene: TRBJ2-1; len: 15; CDR3aa: CASSLGQGPYNEQFF; CDR3nt: TGTGCCAGCAGCTTGGGGCAGGGGCCCTACAATGAGCAGTTCTTC
d_gene: -; abundance: -; v_gene: TRBV6-2/TRBV6-3; j_gene: TRBJ1-1; len: 15; CDR3aa: CASSYSSRGGTEAFF; CDR3nt: TGTGCCAGCAGTTACTCGAGTCGAGGGGGCACTGAAGCTTTCTTT
d_gene: -; abundance: -; v_gene: TRBV9; j_gene: TRBJ1-2; len: 17; CDR3aa: CASSVGGQLSTGYGYTF; CDR3nt: TGTGCCAGCAGCGTAGGAGGGCAGCTTAGTACGGGCTATGGCTACACCTTC
d_gene: -; abundance: -; v_gene: TRBV30; j_gene: TRBJ2-6; len: 13; CDR3aa: CAWSSGRDNVLTF; CDR3nt: TGTGCCTGGAGTTCGGGCAGAGACAACGTCCTGACTTTC
d_gene: TRBD1; abundance: -; v_gene: TRBV6-2/TRBV6-3; j_gene: TRBJ1-5; len: 14; CDR3aa: CASSPGGGYQPQHF; CDR3nt: TGTGCCAGCAGTCCAGGGGGCGGGTATCAGCCCCAGCATTTT
d_gene: TRBD1; abundance: -; v_gene: TRBV4-3; j_gene: TRBJ1-6; len: 16; CDR3aa: CASSQSRSTGNSPLHF; CDR3nt: TGCGCCAGCAGCCAATCGCGGTCGACAGGGAATTCACCCCTCCACTTT